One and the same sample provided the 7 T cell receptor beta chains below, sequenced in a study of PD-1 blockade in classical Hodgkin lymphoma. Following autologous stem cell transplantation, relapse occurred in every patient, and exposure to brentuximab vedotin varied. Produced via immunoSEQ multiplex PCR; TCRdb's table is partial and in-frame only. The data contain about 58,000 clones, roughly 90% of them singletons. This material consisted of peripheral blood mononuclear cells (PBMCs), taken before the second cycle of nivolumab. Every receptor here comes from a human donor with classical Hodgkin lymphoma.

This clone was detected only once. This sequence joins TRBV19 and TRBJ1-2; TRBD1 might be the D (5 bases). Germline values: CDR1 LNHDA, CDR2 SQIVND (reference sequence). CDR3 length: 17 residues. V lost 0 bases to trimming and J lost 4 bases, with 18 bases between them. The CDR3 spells CASSIDPPQAGGYGYTF. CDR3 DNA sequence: TGTGCCAGTAGTATAGACCCTCCCCAGGCGGGGGGCTATGGCTACACCTTC.

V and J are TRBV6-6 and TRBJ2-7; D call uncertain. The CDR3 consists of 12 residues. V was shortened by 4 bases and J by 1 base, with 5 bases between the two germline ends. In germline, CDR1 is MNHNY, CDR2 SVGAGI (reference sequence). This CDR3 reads CASSSVSYEQYF. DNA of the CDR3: TGTGCCAGCAGTTCAGTGTCCTACGAGCAGTACTTC.

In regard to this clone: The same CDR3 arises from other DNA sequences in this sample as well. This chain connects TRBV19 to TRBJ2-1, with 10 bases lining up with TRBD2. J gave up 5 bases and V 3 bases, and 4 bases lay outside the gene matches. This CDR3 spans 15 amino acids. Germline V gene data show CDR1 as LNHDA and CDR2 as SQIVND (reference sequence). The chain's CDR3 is CASSISSGSHNEQFF. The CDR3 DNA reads TGTGCCAGTAGTATCTCTAGCGGGAGCCACAATGAGCAGTTCTTC.

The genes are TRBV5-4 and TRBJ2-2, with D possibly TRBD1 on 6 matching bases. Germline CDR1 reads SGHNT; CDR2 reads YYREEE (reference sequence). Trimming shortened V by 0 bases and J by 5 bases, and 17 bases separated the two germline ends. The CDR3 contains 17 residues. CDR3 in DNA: TGTGCCAGCAGCTTGGCGGGACACTTGAGAGAGACCGGGGAGCTGTTTTTT. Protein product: CASSLAGHLRETGELFF.

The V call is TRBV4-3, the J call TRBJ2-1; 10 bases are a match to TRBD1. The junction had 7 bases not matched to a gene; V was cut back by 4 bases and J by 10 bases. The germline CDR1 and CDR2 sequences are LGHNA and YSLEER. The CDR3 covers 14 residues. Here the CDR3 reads CASSPGQGLREQFF. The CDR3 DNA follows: TGCGCCAGCAGCCCGGGACAGGGGCTAAGGGAGCAGTTCTTC.

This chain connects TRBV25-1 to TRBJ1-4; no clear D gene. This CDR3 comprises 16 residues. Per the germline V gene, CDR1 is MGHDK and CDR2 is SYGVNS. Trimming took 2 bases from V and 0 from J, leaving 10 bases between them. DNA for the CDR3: TGTGCCAGCAGTGAAGGGCGGATTTCAACTAATGAAAAACTGTTTTTT. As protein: CASSEGRISTNEKLFF.

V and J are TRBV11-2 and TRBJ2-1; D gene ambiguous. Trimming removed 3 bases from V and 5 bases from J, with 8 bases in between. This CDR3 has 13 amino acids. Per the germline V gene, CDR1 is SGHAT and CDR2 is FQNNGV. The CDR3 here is CASSLTLDNEQFF. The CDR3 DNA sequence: TGTGCCAGCAGCTTGACCTTGGACAATGAGCAGTTCTTC.